This entry lists 18 T cell receptor beta chains sequenced from one sample in a study of blood T cell repertoires in COVID-19. Sequencing used immunoSEQ multiplex PCR; TCRdb keeps in-frame clones, though not all of them. Of more than 95,000 clones listed, 85% to 90% are singletons. The sequenced material came from peripheral blood. Receptors originate from a woman in her sixties or seventies in a cohort sampled during active or convalescent COVID-19.

The V gene is TRBV9, the J gene TRBJ1-4; 9 bases map to TRBD1. Germline CDR1 reads SGDLS; CDR2 reads YYNGEE. Losses at the gene ends were 4 bases for V and 7 bases for J; bases not matched to a gene: 8. This CDR3 has 15 amino acids. In nucleotides, the CDR3 is TGTGCCAGCAGCCTGCAGGGACAGGGTGGTGAAAAACTGTTTTTT. Protein sequence: CASSLQGQGGEKLFF.

V and J are TRBV20-1 and TRBJ1-2, with D perhaps matching TRBD1 (5 bases). V lost 2 bases, J lost 5 bases, and 6 bases lay in between. Germline V CDR1 and CDR2: DFQATT, SNEGSKA (reference sequence). This CDR3 is 11 amino acids long. As DNA, the CDR3 is TGCAGTGCTAGAAGGGGATATGGCTACACCTTC. It encodes CSARRGYGYTF.

The V call is TRBV10-1, the J call TRBJ1-5; D gene unclear. Trimming took 3 bases from V and 5 from J, leaving 5 bases between them. The CDR3 consists of 12 residues. From germline, CDR1 is WNHNN and CDR2 SYGVQD (reference sequence). CDR3 in DNA: TGCGCCAGCAGTGACGGGGATCAGCCCCAGCATTTT. This encodes CASSDGDQPQHF.

The V call is TRBV29-1, the J call TRBJ1-3; possible D gene TRBD1, 5 bases. Germline CDR1 is SQVTM and CDR2 is ANQGSEA. Trimming took off 3 bases at V and 4 bases at J, with 19 bases between the two ends. This CDR3 comprises 16 residues. The chain's CDR3 is CSVEAGPDVVGNTIYF. CDR3 nucleotides: TGCAGCGTTGAGGCAGGGCCCGATGTTGTCGGAAACACCATATATTTT.

The rearrangement joins TRBV15 to TRBJ2-2; D is unresolved. V was trimmed by 3 bases and J by 7 bases, leaving 12 bases between them. This CDR3 region has 14 residues. Germline CDR1 and CDR2: LNHNV and YYDKDF (reference sequence). The CDR3 DNA reads TGTGCCACCAGCAGGGGCCGGTCGTTCGGGGAGCTGTTTTTT. Residues: CATSRGRSFGELFF. Looking up the rest from reference TRBV15 and TRBJ2-2 gives the full variable domain: DAMVIQNPRYQVTQFGKPVTLSCSQTLNHNVMYWYQQKSSQAPKLLFHYYDKDFNNEADTPDNFQSRRPNTSFCFLDIRSPGLGDTAMYLCATSRGRSFGELFFGEGSRLTVL.

This clone has a handful of counts. The chain joins TRBV5-1 to TRBJ2-5; the match to TRBD1 covers 8 bases. Germline CDR1 reads SGHRS; CDR2 reads YFSETQ. With V trimmed by 2 bases and J by 7 bases, 1 base remained unmatched. This CDR3 spans 12 amino acids. The CDR3 DNA reads TGCGCCAGCAGCTTCGACAGGGGGACCCAGTACTTC. Translating gives CASSFDRGTQYF.

The V call is TRBV3-1 (or the pseudogene TRBV3-2), the J call TRBJ2-2; D unresolved. Germline CDR1 LGHDT, CDR2 YNNKEL (reference sequence). V lost 1 base and J 1 base, leaving 10 bases between the germline ends. The CDR3 is made up of 16 amino acids. CDR3 DNA: TGTGCCAGCAGCCAAGGGTTTAGCAGGAACACCGGGGAGCTGTTTTTT. Translated, it gives CASSQGFSRNTGELFF.

This clone occurred a few times. The chain employs TRBV6-5 and TRBJ2-7, with D possibly being TRBD1 (5 bases). CDR1 is MNHEY and CDR2 is SVGAGI in the germline V gene. This CDR3 has 13 amino acids. The V end was cut by 6 bases, the J end by 3 bases, with 12 bases between. The CDR3, as DNA: TGTGCCAGCAGCCTGACAGATTACTACGAGCAGTACTTC. This codes for CASSLTDYYEQYF.

The gene calls are TRBV6-5 and TRBJ1-5; TRBD1 agrees at 8 bases. CDR1 is MNHEY and CDR2 is SVGAGI in the germline V gene. CDR3 length equals 14 residues. V gave up 6 bases and J gave up 9 bases; unmatched junction bases: 10. The DNA of the CDR3 is TGTGCCAGCAGCGGGACAGGCCGGGATCGGCCCCAGCATTTT. Translating gives CASSGTGRDRPQHF.

This clone has just a few counts. This sequence joins TRBV28 and TRBJ1-1; D is possibly TRBD1 (5 bases). The germline CDR1 and CDR2 sequences are MDHEN and SYDVKM. Trimming pared 8 bases from V and 10 bases from J, leaving 17 bases between. The length of the CDR3 is 12 residues. The CDR3, as DNA: TGTGCCAGCTATAGGCGGGGGGTGGCAGCTTTCTTT. This encodes CASYRRGVAAFF.

The chain links TRBV13 to TRBJ2-1; 7 bases map to TRBD2. CDR3 size: 15 residues. CDR1 and CDR2 from the germline V gene are PRHDT and FYEKMQ (reference sequence). Unmatched junction bases numbered 4, after V lost 2 bases and J lost 3 bases. The CDR3 region has the DNA TGTGCCAGCAGCTTACGGGGGGAGGTCTACAATGAGCAGTTCTTC. It is translated as CASSLRGEVYNEQFF.

The chain combines TRBV4-1 with TRBJ1-2, with 9 nucleotides matching TRBD1. V lost 5 bases, J lost 2 bases, and 3 bases stayed unmatched. Germline CDR1 MGHRA, CDR2 YSYEKL. The CDR3 is made up of 14 amino acids. The CDR3 is CASSRDRANYGYTF. For the CDR3, the DNA is TGCGCCAGCAGCAGGGACAGGGCCAACTATGGCTACACCTTC.

This rearrangement joins TRBV5-5 to TRBJ2-7; tentatively, D is TRBD1 (5 bases). CDR1 is SGHKS and CDR2 is YYEKEE in the germline V gene (reference sequence). Trimming left V 4 bases short and J 2 bases short, with 19 bases between. The CDR3 spans 16 residues. CDR3 residues: CASSLGPSTRTYEQYF. The CDR3 DNA sequence: TGTGCCAGCAGCCTGGGGCCGTCGACACGAACCTACGAGCAGTACTTC.

The V gene is TRBV24-1, the J gene TRBJ2-1, with TRBD2 as a possible D gene (5 bases). Between the trimmed V and J ends, which lost 1 base and 9 bases, there was a span of 15 bases. The CDR3 is 15 residues long. Germline CDR1 KGHDR, CDR2 SFDVKD. CDR3 loop: CATSDFRETRVEQFF. For the CDR3, the DNA is TGTGCCACCAGTGATTTTAGGGAGACAAGGGTTGAGCAGTTCTTC.

This chain connects TRBV4-2 to TRBJ2-1; 14 positions match TRBD2. Germline V gives CDR1 LGHNA, CDR2 YNFKEQ. Germline trimming cut 1 base from V and 12 bases from J; bases unmatched to any gene: 8. CDR3 size: 16 residues. Here the CDR3 DNA reads TGTGCCAGCAGCCAAGCCGGGACTAGCGGGAGAATTGTGCAGTTCTTC. Residues: CASSQAGTSGRIVQFF.

V and J are TRBV9 and TRBJ1-2; D unclear. The CDR3 runs to 13 residues. Trimming removed 4 bases at V and 5 bases at J, with 12 bases between. Germline assignment: CDR1 SGDLS and CDR2 YYNGEE. CDR3 DNA sequence: TGTGCCAGCAGCCCAGCGACGGGGTATGGCTACACCTTC. This translates into CASSPATGYGYTF.

The rearrangement uses TRBV10-1 and TRBJ2-7; D gene unclear. The germline V and J ends were trimmed by 0 bases and 3 bases, with 9 bases remaining between them. From germline, CDR1 is WNHNN and CDR2 SYGVQD (reference sequence). The CDR3 extends over 14 amino acids. CDR3 nucleotide sequence: TGCGCCAGCAGTGAGTCTCCTCTAGACTACGAGCAGTACTTC. Protein: CASSESPLDYEQYF.

V is TRBV27 and J is TRBJ2-1; possibly TRBD2 for D (6 bases). The CDR3 loop spans 16 amino acids. Germline CDR1 is MNHEY and CDR2 is SMNVEV (reference sequence). V dropped 2 bases and J dropped 10 bases, with 21 bases sitting between them. This chain's CDR3 is CASSLAAGVRRDEQFF. The CDR3 DNA is TGTGCCAGCAGTTTAGCCGCAGGCGTAAGGCGGGACGAGCAGTTCTTC.